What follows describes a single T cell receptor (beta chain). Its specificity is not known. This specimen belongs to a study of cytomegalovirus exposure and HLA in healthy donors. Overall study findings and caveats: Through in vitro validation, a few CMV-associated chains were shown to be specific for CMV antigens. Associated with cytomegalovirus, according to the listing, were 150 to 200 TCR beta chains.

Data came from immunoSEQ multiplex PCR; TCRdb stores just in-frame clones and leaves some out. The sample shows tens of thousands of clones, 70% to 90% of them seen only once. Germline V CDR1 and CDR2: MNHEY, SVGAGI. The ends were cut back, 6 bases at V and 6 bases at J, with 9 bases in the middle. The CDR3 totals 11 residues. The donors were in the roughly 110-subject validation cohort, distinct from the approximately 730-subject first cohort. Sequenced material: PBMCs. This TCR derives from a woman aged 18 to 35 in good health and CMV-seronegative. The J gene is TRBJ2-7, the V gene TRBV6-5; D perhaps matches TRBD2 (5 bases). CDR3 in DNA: TGTGCCAGCAGGAAAGGGAGCGAGCAGTACTTC. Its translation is CASRKGSEQYF.